Following are 5 T cell receptor beta chains from one sample sequenced in a study of regulatory T cells in long-lasting Graves disease. Documented time point: newly diagnosed GD, antithyroid drugs for less than 3 months. PBMCs provided the RNA from which the TCR library was made. Researchers made TCR beta libraries by using iRepertoire HTBI primers and running Arm-PCR on CDR3 regions. TCRdb re-analysed the multiplex PCR reads in MiXCR, keeping a single row per CDR3 protein. The sample includes some 350,000 distinct CDR3 sequences, 15% to 20% of them seen just once. These same data were also listed under a study on T cells in Graves' hyperthyroidism and ophthalmopathy.

The sample consisted of peripheral blood mononuclear cells (PBMCs), taken at new diagnosis, from a patient treated with antithyroid drugs. The origin of the receptors is a woman younger than 35 with Graves disease.

This clonotype was recorded a few times. This chain links TRBV7-2 with TRBJ1-5; D possibly corresponds to TRBD1 (6 bases). The V end lost 5 bases, the J end lost 0 bases, and 17 bases lay between the germline ends. The CDR3 is 17 residues long. Germline CDR1 and CDR2: SGHTA and FQGNSA. The DNA of the CDR3 is TGTGCCAGCAGCCAGGGGAGGGGAGGTTATAGCAATCAGCCCCAGCATTTT. It specifies CASSQGRGGYSNQPQHF.

This clonotype was found many times. V usage is TRBV6-1 and J usage is TRBJ2-3, with 9 nucleotides matching TRBD2. V was clipped by 2 bases and J by 5 bases; unmatched bases: 5. Germline V lookup: CDR1 MNHNS, CDR2 SASEGT. The CDR3 loop spans 15 amino acids. The CDR3 coding sequence is TGTGCCAGCAGTGAACTAGCGGGACGGGGAGATACGCAGTATTTT. Residues: CASSELAGRGDTQYF.

This clonotype was counted many times. V usage is TRBV13 and J usage is TRBJ2-5; D assignment may be TRBD1 or TRBD2 (6 bases each). The CDR3 is 12 amino acids. The germline gives CDR1 PRHDT, CDR2 FYEKMQ (reference sequence). Trimming removed 5 bases from V and 6 bases from J, with 10 bases in between. The CDR3 DNA follows: TGTGCCAGCAGCCGGGGGCGTCAGACCCAGTACTTC. Its translation: CASSRGRQTQYF.

Concerning this clonotype itself: A read error is possible here, since a much larger clone lies one base away. This chain connects TRBV6-1 to TRBJ2-7; TRBD2 agrees at 11 bases. V was clipped by 4 bases and J by 7 bases; unmatched bases: 9. Germline CDR1 is MNHNS and CDR2 is SASEGT. This CDR3 is 15 amino acids long. As DNA, the CDR3 is TGTGCCAGCAGTGGGCTAGCGGGGGGCGACAATGAGCAGTACTTC. Translated, it gives CASSGLAGGDNEQYF.

This clonotype was counted many times. The CDR3 is CSARWTSGAVREQYF. CDR3 nucleotide sequence: TGCAGTGCTAGGTGGACTAGCGGGGCGGTACGCGAGCAGTACTTC. The chain recombines TRBV20-1 with TRBJ2-7, with 12 bases that match TRBD2. The J segment lost 6 bases and the V segment lost 3 bases, leaving 9 bases of the junction unmatched. The germline gives CDR1 DFQATT, CDR2 SNEGSKA (reference sequence). The CDR3 extends over 15 amino acids.